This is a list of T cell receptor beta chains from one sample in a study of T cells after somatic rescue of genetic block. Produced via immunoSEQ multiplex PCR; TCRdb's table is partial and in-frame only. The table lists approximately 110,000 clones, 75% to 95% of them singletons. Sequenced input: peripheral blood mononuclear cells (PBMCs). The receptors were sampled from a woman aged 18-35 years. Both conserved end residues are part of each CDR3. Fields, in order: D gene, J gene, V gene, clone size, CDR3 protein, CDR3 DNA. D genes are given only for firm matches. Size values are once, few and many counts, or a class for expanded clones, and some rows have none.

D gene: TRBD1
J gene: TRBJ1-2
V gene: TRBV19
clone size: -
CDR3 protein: CASSIAGQGRGGYTF
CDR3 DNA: TGTGCCAGTAGTATAGCCGGACAGGGAAGGGGTGGCTACACCTTC

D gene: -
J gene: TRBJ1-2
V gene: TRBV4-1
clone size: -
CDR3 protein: CASSPLGASRGYTF
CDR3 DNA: TGCGCCAGCAGCCCCCTCGGGGCTTCGAGGGGCTACACCTTC

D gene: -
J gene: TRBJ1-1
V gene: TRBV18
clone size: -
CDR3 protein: CASSPRGGTEAFF
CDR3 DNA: TGTGCCAGCTCACCAAGGGGTGGCACTGAAGCTTTCTTT

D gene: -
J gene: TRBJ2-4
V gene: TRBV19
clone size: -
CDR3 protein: CASSIEGAKNIQYF
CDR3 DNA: TGTGCCAGTAGTATCGAGGGAGCCAAAAACATTCAGTACTTC

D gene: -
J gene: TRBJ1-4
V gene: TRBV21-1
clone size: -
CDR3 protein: CASSKEEKRGRNEKLFF
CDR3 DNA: TGTGCCAGCAGCAAAGAAGAAAAGAGGGGGAGAAATGAAAAACTGTTTTTT

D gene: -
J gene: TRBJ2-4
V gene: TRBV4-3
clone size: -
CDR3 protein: CASSQEPLAKNIQYF
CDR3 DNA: TGCGCCAGCAGCCAAGAACCGCTAGCCAAAAACATTCAGTACTTC

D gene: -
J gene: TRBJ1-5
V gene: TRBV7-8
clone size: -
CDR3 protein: CASSSPGWGTAGYQPQHF
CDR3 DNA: TGTGCCAGCAGCTCGCCGGGCTGGGGCACCGCGGGTTATCAGCCCCAGCATTTT

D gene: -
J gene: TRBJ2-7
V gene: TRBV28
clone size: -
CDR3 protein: CASSLPGQGFGQYF
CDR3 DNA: TGTGCCAGCAGTTTACCCGGCCAGGGGTTTGGGCAGTACTTC

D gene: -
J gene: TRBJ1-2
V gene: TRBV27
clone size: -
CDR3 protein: CASSYLEGVPLTNYGYTF
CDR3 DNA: TGTGCCAGCAGTTACCTTGAGGGGGTACCACTAACTAACTATGGCTACACCTTC

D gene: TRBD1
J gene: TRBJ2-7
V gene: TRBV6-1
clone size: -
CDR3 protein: CASSELRTGGEREYF
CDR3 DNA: TGTGCCAGCAGTGAATTGCGGACAGGGGGCGAGAGAGAGTACTTC

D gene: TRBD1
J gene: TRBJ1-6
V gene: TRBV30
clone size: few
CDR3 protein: CAWSGPTGEGSPLHF
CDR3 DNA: TGTGCCTGGAGTGGACCGACAGGGGAGGGTTCACCCCTCCACTTT

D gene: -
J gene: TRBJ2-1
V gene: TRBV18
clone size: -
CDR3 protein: CASSPPGSFMFF
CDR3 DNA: TGTGCCAGCTCACCACCCGGCAGTTTTATGTTCTTC

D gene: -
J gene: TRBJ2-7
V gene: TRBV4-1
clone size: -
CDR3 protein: CASSQRETGSYEQYF
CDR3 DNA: TGCGCCAGCAGCCAAAGGGAAACGGGGTCCTACGAGCAGTACTTC

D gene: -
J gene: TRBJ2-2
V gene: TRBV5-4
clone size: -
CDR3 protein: CASSLTGINTGELFF
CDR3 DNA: TGTGCCAGCAGCTTGACAGGGATTAACACCGGGGAGCTGTTTTTT

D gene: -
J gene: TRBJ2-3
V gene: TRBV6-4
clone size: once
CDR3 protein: CASSDSGPYSRASADTQYF
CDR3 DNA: TGTGCCAGCAGTGACTCGGGCCCATACTCCAGGGCATCGGCAGATACGCAGTATTTT

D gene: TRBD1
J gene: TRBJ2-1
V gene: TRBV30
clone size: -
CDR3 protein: CAWSSPGQGPYNEQFF
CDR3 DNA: TGTGCCTGGAGTTCCCCCGGACAGGGCCCCTACAATGAGCAGTTCTTC

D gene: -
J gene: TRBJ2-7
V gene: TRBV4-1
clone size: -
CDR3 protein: CASSQDEREVWYEQYF
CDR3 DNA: TGCGCCAGCAGCCAAGATGAGAGGGAAGTTTGGTACGAGCAGTACTTC

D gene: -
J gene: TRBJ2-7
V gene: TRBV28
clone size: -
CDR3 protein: CASSLSSYEQYF
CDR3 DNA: TGTGCCAGCAGTTTATCCTCCTACGAGCAGTACTTC

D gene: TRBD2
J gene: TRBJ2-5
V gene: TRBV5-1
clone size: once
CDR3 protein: CASPGSSRGETQYF
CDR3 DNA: TGCGCCAGCCCAGGCTCGTCGCGGGGGGAGACCCAGTACTTC

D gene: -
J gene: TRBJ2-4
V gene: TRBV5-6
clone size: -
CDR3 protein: CASSLEGPSIQYF
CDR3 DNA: TGTGCCAGCAGCTTAGAGGGACCGAGCATTCAGTACTTC

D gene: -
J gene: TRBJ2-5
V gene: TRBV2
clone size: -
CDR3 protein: CASTPRGVGAQYF
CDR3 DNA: TGTGCCAGCACTCCAAGGGGGGTTGGGGCCCAGTACTTC

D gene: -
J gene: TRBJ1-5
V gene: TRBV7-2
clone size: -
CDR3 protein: CASSLNWFQPQHF
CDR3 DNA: TGTGCCAGCAGCTTGAATTGGTTTCAGCCCCAGCATTTT